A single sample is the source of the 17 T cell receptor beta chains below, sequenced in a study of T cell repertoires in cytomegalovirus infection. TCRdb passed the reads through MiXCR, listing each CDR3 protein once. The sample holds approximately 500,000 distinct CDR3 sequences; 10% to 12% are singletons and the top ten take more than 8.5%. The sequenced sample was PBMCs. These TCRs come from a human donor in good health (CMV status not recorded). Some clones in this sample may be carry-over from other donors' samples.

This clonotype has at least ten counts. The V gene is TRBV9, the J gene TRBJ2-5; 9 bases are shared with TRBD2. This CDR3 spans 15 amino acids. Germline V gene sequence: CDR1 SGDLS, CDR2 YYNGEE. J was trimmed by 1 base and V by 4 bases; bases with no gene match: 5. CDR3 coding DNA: TGTGCCAGCAGCCTTAGCGGGAGAGGCCAAGAGACCCAGTACTTC. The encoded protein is CASSLSGRGQETQYF.

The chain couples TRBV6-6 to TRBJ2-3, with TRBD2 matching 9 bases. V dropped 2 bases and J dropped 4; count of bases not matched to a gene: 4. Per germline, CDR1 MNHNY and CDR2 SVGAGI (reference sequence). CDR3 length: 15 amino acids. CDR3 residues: CASSYGRGGPDTQYF. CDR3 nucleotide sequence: TGTGCCAGCAGTTACGGGCGGGGGGGCCCAGATACGCAGTATTTT.

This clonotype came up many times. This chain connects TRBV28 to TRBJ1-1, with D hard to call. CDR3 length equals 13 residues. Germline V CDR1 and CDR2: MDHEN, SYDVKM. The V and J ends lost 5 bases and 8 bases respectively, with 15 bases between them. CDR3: CASSLQVRREAFF. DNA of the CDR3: TGTGCCAGCAGTCTCCAAGTCCGGAGAGAAGCTTTCTTT.

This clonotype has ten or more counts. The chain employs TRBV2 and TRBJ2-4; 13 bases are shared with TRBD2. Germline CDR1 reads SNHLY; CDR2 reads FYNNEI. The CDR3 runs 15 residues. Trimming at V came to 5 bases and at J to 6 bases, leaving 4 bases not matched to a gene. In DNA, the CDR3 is TGTGCCAGCAGTAGGACTAGCGGGAGACGAAACATTCAGTACTTC. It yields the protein CASSRTSGRRNIQYF.

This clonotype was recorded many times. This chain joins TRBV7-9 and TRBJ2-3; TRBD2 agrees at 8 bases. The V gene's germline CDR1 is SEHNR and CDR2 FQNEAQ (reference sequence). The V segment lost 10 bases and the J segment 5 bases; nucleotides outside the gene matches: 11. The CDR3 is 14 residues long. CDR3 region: CATGGRRGRDTQYF. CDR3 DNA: TGTGCCACGGGCGGGAGGAGGGGTCGAGATACGCAGTATTTT.

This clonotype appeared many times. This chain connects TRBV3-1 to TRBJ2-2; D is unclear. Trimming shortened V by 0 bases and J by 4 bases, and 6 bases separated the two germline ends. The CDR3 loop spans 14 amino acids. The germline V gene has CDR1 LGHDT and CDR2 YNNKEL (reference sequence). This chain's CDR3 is CASSQDSVTGELFF. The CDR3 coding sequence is TGTGCCAGCAGCCAAGACAGCGTCACCGGGGAGCTGTTTTTT.

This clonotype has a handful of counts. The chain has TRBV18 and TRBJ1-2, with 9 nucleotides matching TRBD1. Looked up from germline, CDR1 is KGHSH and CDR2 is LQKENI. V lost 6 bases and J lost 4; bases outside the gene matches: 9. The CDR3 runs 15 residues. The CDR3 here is CASSSGTGISYGYTF. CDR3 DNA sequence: TGTGCCAGCTCGAGTGGGACAGGGATTTCCTATGGCTACACCTTC.

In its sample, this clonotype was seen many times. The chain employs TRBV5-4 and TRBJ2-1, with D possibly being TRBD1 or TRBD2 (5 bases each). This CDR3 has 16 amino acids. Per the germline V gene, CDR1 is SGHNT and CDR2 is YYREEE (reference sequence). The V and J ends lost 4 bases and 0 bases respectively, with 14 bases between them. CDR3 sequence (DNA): TGTGCCAGCAGCAAAGGGACGGAAAGCTCCTACAATGAGCAGTTCTTC. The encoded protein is CASSKGTESSYNEQFF.

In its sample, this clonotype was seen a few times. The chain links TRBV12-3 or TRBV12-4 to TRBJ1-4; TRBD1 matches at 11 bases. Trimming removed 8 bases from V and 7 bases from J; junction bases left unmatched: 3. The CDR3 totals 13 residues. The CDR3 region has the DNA TGTGCCAGCCAGGGACAGGGGGGTGAAAAACTGTTTTTT. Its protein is CASQGQGGEKLFF.

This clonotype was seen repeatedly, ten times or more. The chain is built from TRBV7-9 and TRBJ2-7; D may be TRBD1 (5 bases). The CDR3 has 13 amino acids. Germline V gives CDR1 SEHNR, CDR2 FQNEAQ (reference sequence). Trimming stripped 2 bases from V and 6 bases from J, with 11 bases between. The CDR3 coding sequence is TGTGCCAGCAGCTTACAGGGTGGGCTCGAGCAGTACTTC. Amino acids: CASSLQGGLEQYF.

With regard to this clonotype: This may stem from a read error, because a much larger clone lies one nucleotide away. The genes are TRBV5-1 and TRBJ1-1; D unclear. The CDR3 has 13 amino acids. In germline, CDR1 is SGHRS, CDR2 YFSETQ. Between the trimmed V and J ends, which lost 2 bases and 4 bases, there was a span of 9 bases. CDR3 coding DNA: TGCGCCAGCAGCTTCGGGGAGATCACTGAAGCTTTCTTT. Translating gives CASSFGEITEAFF.

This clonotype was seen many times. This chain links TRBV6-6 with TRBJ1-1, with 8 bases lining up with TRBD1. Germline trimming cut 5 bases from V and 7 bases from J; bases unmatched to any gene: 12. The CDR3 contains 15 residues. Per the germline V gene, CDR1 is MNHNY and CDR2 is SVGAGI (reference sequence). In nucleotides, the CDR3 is TGTGCCAGCAGTGATACTGACAGGGGCTGGGGTGAAGCTTTCTTT. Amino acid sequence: CASSDTDRGWGEAFF.

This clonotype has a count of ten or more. The CDR3 here is CATRGGGNTEAFF. For the CDR3, the DNA is TGTGCCACCCGTGGGGGGGGGAACACTGAAGCTTTCTTT. The J gene is TRBJ1-1, the V gene TRBV10-3; D is perhaps TRBD1 (5 bases). Germline-derived CDR1 and CDR2 are ENHRY and SYGVKD. Between the trimmed V and J ends, which lost 10 bases and 1 base, there was a span of 13 bases. This CDR3 spans 13 amino acids.

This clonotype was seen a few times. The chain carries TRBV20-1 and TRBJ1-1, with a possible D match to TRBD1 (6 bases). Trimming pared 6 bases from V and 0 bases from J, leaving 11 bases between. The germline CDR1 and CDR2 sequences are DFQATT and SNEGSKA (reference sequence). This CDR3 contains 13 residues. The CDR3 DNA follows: TGCAGTGCCCGACAGGTTTTGAACACTGAAGCTTTCTTT. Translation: CSARQVLNTEAFF.

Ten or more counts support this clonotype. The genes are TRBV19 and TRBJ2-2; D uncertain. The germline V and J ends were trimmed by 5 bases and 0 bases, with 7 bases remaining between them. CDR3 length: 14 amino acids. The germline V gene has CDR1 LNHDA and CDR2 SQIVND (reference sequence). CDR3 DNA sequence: TGTGCCAGTAGTGGTATAACGAACACCGGGGAGCTGTTTTTT. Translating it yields CASSGITNTGELFF.

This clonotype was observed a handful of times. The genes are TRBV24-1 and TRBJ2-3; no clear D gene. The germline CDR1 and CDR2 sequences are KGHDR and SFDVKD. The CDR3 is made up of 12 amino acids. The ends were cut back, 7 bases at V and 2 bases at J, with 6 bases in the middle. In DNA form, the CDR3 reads TGTGCCACCAGCGGAGTCACAGATACGCAGTATTTT. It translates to CATSGVTDTQYF.

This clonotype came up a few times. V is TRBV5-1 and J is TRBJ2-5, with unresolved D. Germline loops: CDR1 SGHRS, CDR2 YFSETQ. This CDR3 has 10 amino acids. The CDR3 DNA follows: TGCGTAAGCGAGAAGGAGACCCAGTACTTC. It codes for CVSEKETQYF.